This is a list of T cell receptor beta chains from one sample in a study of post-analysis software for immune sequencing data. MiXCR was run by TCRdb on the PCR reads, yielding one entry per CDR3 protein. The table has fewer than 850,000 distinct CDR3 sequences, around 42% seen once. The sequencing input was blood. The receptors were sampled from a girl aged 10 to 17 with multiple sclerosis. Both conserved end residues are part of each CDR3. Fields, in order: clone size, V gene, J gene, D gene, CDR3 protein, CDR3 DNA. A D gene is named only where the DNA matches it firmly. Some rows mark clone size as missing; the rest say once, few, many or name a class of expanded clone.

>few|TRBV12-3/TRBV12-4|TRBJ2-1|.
CTSSRDGVDNEQFF
TGTACCAGCAGTAGGGACGGGGTAGACAATGAGCAGTTCTTC
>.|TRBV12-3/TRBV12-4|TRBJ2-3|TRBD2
CASGGTSGRFTDTQYF
TGTGCCAGCGGCGGGACTAGCGGGAGATTCACAGATACGCAGTATTTT
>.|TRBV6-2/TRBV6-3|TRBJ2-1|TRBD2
CASSLTMRTSGRQYNEQFF
TGTGCCAGCAGTCTAACTATGCGGACTAGCGGGAGGCAATACAATGAGCAGTTCTTC
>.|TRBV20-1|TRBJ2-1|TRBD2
CSATSGTSYNEQFF
TGCAGTGCGACTAGCGGCACCTCTTACAATGAGCAGTTCTTC
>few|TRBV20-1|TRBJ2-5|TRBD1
CSARKGTGQETQYF
TGCAGTGCCCGGAAGGGGACAGGGCAAGAGACCCAGTACTTC
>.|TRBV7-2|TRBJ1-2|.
CASSPHTAGTGYTF
TGTGCCAGCAGCCCCCACACGGCCGGGACAGGCTACACCTTC
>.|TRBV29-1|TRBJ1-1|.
CSVNRGNFNTEAFF
TGCAGCGTTAATCGGGGGAACTTTAACACTGAAGCTTTCTTT
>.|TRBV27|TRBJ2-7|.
CASSPGGAGEQYF
TGTGCCAGCAGCCCGGGTGGGGCCGGTGAGCAGTACTTC
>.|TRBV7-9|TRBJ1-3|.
CASSSGHHSGNTIYF
TGTGCCAGCAGCTCTGGACATCACTCTGGAAACACCATATATTTT
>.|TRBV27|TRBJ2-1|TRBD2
CASSNSGRALGQFF
TGTGCCAGCAGCAATAGCGGGAGGGCCTTGGGGCAGTTCTTC
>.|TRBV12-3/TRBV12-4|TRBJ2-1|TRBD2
CASSPRNLRTSNEQFF
TGTGCCAGCAGTCCCAGAAATTTGAGGACTAGCAATGAGCAGTTCTTC
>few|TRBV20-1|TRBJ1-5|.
CSARSPDNQPQHF
TGCAGTGCTAGGTCCCCTGACAATCAGCCCCAGCATTTT
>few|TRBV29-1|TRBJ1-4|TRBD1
CSVRTGESEKLFF
TGCAGCGTGAGGACAGGGGAAAGTGAAAAACTGTTTTTT
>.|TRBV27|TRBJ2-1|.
CASSLSSINEQFF
TGTGCCAGCAGTTTATCGTCCATTAATGAGCAGTTCTTC
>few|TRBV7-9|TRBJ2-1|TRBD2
CASSLAMPSGIDEQFF
TGTGCCAGCAGCTTAGCGATGCCTAGCGGTATCGATGAGCAGTTCTTC
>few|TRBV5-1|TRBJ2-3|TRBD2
CASSHTSGRTDTQYF
TGCGCCAGCAGCCACACTAGCGGGCGCACAGATACGCAGTATTTT
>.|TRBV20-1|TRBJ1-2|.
CSAIGEGGYTF
TGCAGTGCTATAGGGGAGGGTGGCTACACCTTC
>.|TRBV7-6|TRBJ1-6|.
CASSSEQGGSISPLHF
TGTGCCAGCAGCTCTGAACAGGGCGGGAGTATTTCACCCCTCCACTTT
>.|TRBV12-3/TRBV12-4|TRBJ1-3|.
CASRSPGNGNTIYF
TGTGCCAGCAGGTCCCCGGGCAATGGAAACACCATATATTTT
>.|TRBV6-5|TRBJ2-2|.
CASSYSIPGAGELFF
TGTGCCAGCAGTTACTCGATACCGGGAGCCGGGGAGCTGTTTTTT
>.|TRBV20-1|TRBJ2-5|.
CSADLAMETQYF
TGCAGTGCCGATCTAGCGATGGAGACCCAGTACTTC
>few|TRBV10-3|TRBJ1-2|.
CAISMDSYGYTF
TGTGCCATCAGCATGGACAGCTATGGCTACACCTTC
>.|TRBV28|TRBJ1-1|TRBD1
CASSDHRGQGTEAFF
TGTGCCAGCAGTGATCACAGGGGCCAAGGCACTGAAGCTTTCTTT
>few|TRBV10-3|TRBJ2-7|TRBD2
CAISDEAGEPSAGVAYEQYF
TGTGCCATCAGTGATGAGGCAGGAGAGCCTTCAGCGGGAGTGGCTTACGAGCAGTACTTC
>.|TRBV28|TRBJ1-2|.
CATSGGARIYGYTF
TGTGCCACCTCTGGGGGGGCCCGTATCTATGGCTACACCTTC
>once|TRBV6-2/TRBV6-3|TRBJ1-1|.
CASRRHPNTEAFF
TGTGCCAGCAGAAGACACCCGAACACTGAAGCTTTCTTT
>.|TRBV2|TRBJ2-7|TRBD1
CASRPIGQGLWYEQYF
TGTGCCAGCAGGCCCATAGGACAGGGCCTCTGGTACGAGCAGTACTTC
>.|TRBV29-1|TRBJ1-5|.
CSVEGNASHGDQPQHF
TGCAGCGTTGAAGGGAACGCCAGCCATGGGGATCAGCCCCAGCATTTT
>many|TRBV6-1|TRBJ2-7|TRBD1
CASSSRDRGYEQYF
TGTGCCAGCAGTTCCCGGGACAGGGGCTACGAGCAGTACTTC
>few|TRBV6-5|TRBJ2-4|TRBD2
CASSYQGGIQYF
TGTGCCAGCAGTTATCAGGGAGGGATTCAGTACTTC
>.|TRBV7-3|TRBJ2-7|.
CASSLTQGYEQYF
TGTGCCAGCAGTTTGACCCAGGGGTACGAGCAGTACTTC